Below, 6 T cell receptor beta chains from the same sample are listed, as sequenced in a study of breast tumors, draining lymph nodes, adjacent tissues. TCRdb recomputed calls from the multiplex PCR reads with MiXCR, one row per CDR3 protein. Of under 300,000 distinct CDR3 sequences in the sample, nearly 35% were seen once. Breast cancer patients provided tissue from their axillary draining lymph nodes. Sequencing input: axillary lymph node tissue. The receptors stem from a female donor with breast cancer. Some clones in this sample may be carry-over from other donors' samples.

As regards this clonotype: With a much larger clone just one base away, this may be a read error. This CDR3 is missing its conserved last phenylalanine or tryptophan, likely due to a read error. The chain carries TRBV9 and TRBJ2-1, with a tentative D call TRBD2 (5 bases). The germline V and J ends were trimmed by 3 bases and 7 bases, with 11 bases remaining between them. CDR1 is SGDLS, CDR2 YYNGEE, per germline. This CDR3 spans 13 amino acids. The chain's CDR3 is CASSADYGNEQFS. CDR3 nucleotides: TGTGCCAGCAGCGCTGACTATGGGAATGAGCAGTTCTCC.

At least ten counts were recorded for this clonotype. V is TRBV12-3 or TRBV12-4 and J is TRBJ2-3, with 11 positions matching TRBD2. This CDR3 has 16 residues. J was trimmed by 6 bases and V by 5 bases; bases with no gene match: 10. The CDR3 region is CASSKALAGEADTQYF. The CDR3 DNA sequence: TGTGCCAGCAGTAAAGCACTAGCGGGAGAGGCGGATACGCAGTATTTT.

Ten or more counts support this clonotype. The chain employs TRBV6-6 and TRBJ2-3; D call uncertain. With 0 bases removed from V and 5 bases from J, the gap between germline ends came to 3 bases. The CDR3 loop spans 12 amino acids. The V gene's germline CDR1 is MNHNY and CDR2 SVGAGI (reference sequence). The CDR3 coding sequence is TGTGCCAGCAGTTACTCTTTAGATACGCAGTATTTT. Translating it yields CASSYSLDTQYF.

This clonotype was seen at least ten times. This chain links TRBV6-5 with TRBJ2-5; perhaps TRBD2 as D (7 bases). V dropped 2 bases and J dropped 4 bases, with 14 bases sitting between them. The CDR3 has 15 amino acids. Germline CDR1 and CDR2: MNHEY and SVGAGI. In DNA form, the CDR3 reads TGTGCCAGCAGTTACAACGGGGGGCGGGGAGAGACCCAGTACTTC. Amino acids: CASSYNGGRGETQYF.

This clonotype was seen a single time. J is TRBJ2-3 and V is TRBV2, with a weak D call TRBD2 (7 bases). Germline V CDR1 and CDR2: SNHLY, FYNNEI. V lost 7 bases and J 0 bases, leaving 20 bases between the germline ends. This CDR3 is 17 amino acids long. As DNA, the CDR3 is TGTGCCAGCAAAAGAGGGGCGGGGGCTCCTAGCACAGATACGCAGTATTTT. It is translated as CASKRGAGAPSTDTQYF.

The chain has TRBV18 and TRBJ2-3; possible D gene TRBD2, 5 bases. There are 14 residues in the CDR3. CDR1 is KGHSH and CDR2 is LQKENI in the germline V gene. Trimming removed 3 bases from V and 2 bases from J, with 9 bases in between. The CDR3 DNA sequence: TGTGCCAGCTCACCGGAGAGGGACACAGATACGCAGTATTTT. Translating gives CASSPERDTDTQYF.